What follows are 18 T cell receptor beta chains derived from one specimen sequenced in a study of T cells in Graves' hyperthyroidism and ophthalmopathy. Amplified TCR beta CDR3 regions derived from RNA transcripts. Using the HTBI primer set, a first-round RT-PCR was run on the TCR CDR3. Each CDR3 protein is one row after TCRdb ran MiXCR on the multiplex PCR reads. The repertoire consists of around 580,000 distinct CDR3 sequences, with just over 45% occurring once and the leading ten covering around 8%. Sequencing used peripheral blood or thyroid tissue (not recorded which). Receptors originate from a woman under 30 with Graves' hyperthyroidism.

This clonotype was found once. This sequence joins TRBV7-6 and TRBJ1-1, with D uncertain. V was clipped by 2 bases and J by 5 bases, with 9 bases between them. Germline CDR1 and CDR2: SGHVS and FNYEAQ. The CDR3 consists of 13 residues. The CDR3, as DNA: TGTGCCAGCAGCTTATATGAAGGGACTGAAGCTTTCTTT. Translation gives CASSLYEGTEAFF.

This clonotype was detected ten times or more. V and J are TRBV7-3 and TRBJ2-1, with D possibly being TRBD2 (6 bases). V gave up 0 bases and J gave up 2 bases, with 11 bases separating them. The CDR3 spans 16 residues. Germline CDR1 SGHTA, CDR2 FQGTGA. The CDR3, as DNA: TGTGCCAGCAGCTTAACTAGCGGAGCAACCTACAATGAGCAGTTCTTC. It encodes CASSLTSGATYNEQFF.

This clonotype was seen repeatedly, ten times or more. This chain uses TRBV3-1 with TRBJ1-2, with D perhaps TRBD1 (5 bases). V dropped 1 base and J dropped 2 bases, with 14 bases sitting between them. CDR3 length: 16 amino acids. Germline lookup yields CDR1 LGHDT and CDR2 YNNKEL (reference sequence). For the CDR3, the DNA is TGTGCCAGCAGCCAAGCCAGGGTCTCCCTAAACTATGGCTACACCTTC. It encodes CASSQARVSLNYGYTF.

This clonotype was counted many times. V usage is TRBV24-1 and J usage is TRBJ2-5; 8 nucleotides line up with TRBD1. Unmatched junction bases numbered 2, after V lost 9 bases and J lost 3 bases. In germline, CDR1 is KGHDR, CDR2 SFDVKD. This CDR3 is built from 12 residues. The CDR3 sequence is CATEGQEETQYF. The CDR3 DNA reads TGTGCCACCGAGGGACAGGAAGAGACCCAGTACTTC.

The V gene is TRBV15, the J gene TRBJ2-5, with D possibly TRBD1 on 6 matching bases. CDR3 length: 12 residues. CDR1 and CDR2 (germline): LNHNV, YYDKDF (reference sequence). V was clipped by 4 bases and J by 10 bases, with 13 bases between them. In DNA, the CDR3 is TGTGCCACCAGCACGGACAGCGAGGACCAGTACTTC. Translated: CATSTDSEDQYF.

This clonotype was seen many times. The chain has TRBV29-1 and TRBJ2-2; D unresolved. The CDR3 is 10 residues long. In germline, CDR1 is SQVTM, CDR2 ANQGSEA. V shed 7 bases and J shed 5 bases, with 5 bases lying between them. The DNA of the CDR3 is TGCAGCGCCAAAACCGGGGAGCTGTTTTTT. Protein sequence: CSAKTGELFF.

The V call is TRBV7-9, the J call TRBJ1-2, with 7 bases matching TRBD1. The CDR3 spans 15 residues. The ends lost 3 bases at V and 7 bases at J; junction bases unmatched: 11. The germline CDR1 and CDR2 sequences are SEHNR and FQNEAQ (reference sequence). The CDR3 spells CASSFKGRQGPGYTF. DNA of the CDR3: TGTGCCAGCAGCTTTAAAGGCCGACAGGGACCTGGCTACACCTTC.

The V gene is TRBV29-1, the J gene TRBJ2-7, with 9 bases identical to TRBD1. This CDR3 spans 13 amino acids. With V trimmed by 8 bases and J by 3 bases, 8 bases remained unmatched. Germline CDR1 reads SQVTM; CDR2 reads ANQGSEA. CDR3 amino acids: CSTYRGRDYEQYF. In nucleotides, the CDR3 is TGCAGCACCTACAGGGGGCGCGACTACGAGCAGTACTTC.

The chain recombines TRBV7-2 with TRBJ2-5; D call uncertain. The CDR3 sequence is 15 residues long. With 0 bases removed from V and 5 bases from J, the gap between germline ends came to 13 bases. Germline V CDR1 and CDR2: SGHTA, FQGNSA. The DNA for the CDR3 is TGTGCCAGCAGCTTAGCGCAATTCTACAATGAGACCCAGTACTTC. Its protein is CASSLAQFYNETQYF.

This clonotype has ten or more counts. CDR3 loop: CSAKIGDSYNSPLHF. The CDR3 DNA follows: TGCAGTGCGAAAATTGGGGACTCCTATAATTCACCCCTCCACTTT. V and J are TRBV20-1 and TRBJ1-6; no definite D call. There are 15 residues in the CDR3. Trimming took off 6 bases at V and 0 bases at J, with 12 bases between the two ends. In germline, CDR1 is DFQATT, CDR2 SNEGSKA (reference sequence).

This clonotype has only a few counts. This chain uses TRBV12-3 or TRBV12-4 with TRBJ2-3; D is unclear. This CDR3 is 15 amino acids long. V dropped 2 bases and J dropped 1 base, with 10 bases sitting between them. CDR3 nucleotide sequence: TGTGCCAGCAGTTTAAGGCAGAGCGGCACAGATACGCAGTATTTT. Protein product: CASSLRQSGTDTQYF.

The chain uses TRBV15 and TRBJ2-7; D gene ambiguous. The germline V gene has CDR1 LNHNV and CDR2 YYDKDF (reference sequence). V was shortened by 0 bases and J by 6 bases, with 12 bases between the two germline ends. The length of the CDR3 is 14 residues. The chain's CDR3 is CATSRDLVRPEQYF. The DNA of the CDR3 is TGTGCCACCAGCAGAGATCTTGTTAGGCCCGAGCAGTACTTC.

The chain combines TRBV20-1 with TRBJ1-5, with 7 bases that match TRBD1. CDR1 and CDR2 (germline): DFQATT, SNEGSKA (reference sequence). The CDR3 runs to 15 residues. Losses at the gene ends were 1 base for V and 6 bases for J; bases not matched to a gene: 9. CDR3 nucleotides: TGCAGTGCTAGAGGACAGGGCCGACCGGGTCAGCCCCAGCATTTT. Its protein is CSARGQGRPGQPQHF.

This clonotype came up many times. The gene calls are TRBV29-1 and TRBJ2-7; either TRBD1 or TRBD2 may fit D (5 bases each). The CDR3 sequence is 14 residues long. Deletions cut 6 bases from V and 3 bases from J, with 18 bases between. Germline-derived CDR1 and CDR2 are SQVTM and ANQGSEA. The chain's CDR3 is CSVRGREGNYEQYF. CDR3 DNA sequence: TGCAGCGTGAGGGGCCGAGAGGGGAACTACGAGCAGTACTTC.

This clonotype was found many times. This chain connects TRBV7-9 to TRBJ2-7; no clear D gene. Per germline, CDR1 SEHNR and CDR2 FQNEAQ (reference sequence). The CDR3 totals 13 residues. V lost 1 base and J lost 5, with 9 bases in between. CDR3 sequence: CASSLDLGNEQYF. CDR3 DNA sequence: TGTGCCAGCAGCTTAGATCTAGGGAACGAGCAGTACTTC.

This sequence joins TRBV6-6 and TRBJ2-5, with 14 bases identical to TRBD2. Gene TRBJ2-1 matches the end of the DNA better, so the J call may be wrong. The CDR3 is 15 amino acids. Germline-derived CDR1 and CDR2 are MNHNY and SVGAGI (reference sequence). CDR3 in DNA: TGTGCCAGCAGCCGACTAGCGGGAGGGTTCAATGAGCAGTTCTTC. The encoded protein is CASSRLAGGFNEQFF.

V usage is TRBV19 and J usage is TRBJ2-7; D call uncertain. The J call may be wrong; the DNA end is better matched by TRBJ2-4. This CDR3 contains 15 residues. CDR1 is LNHDA and CDR2 is SQIVND in the germline V gene (reference sequence). The DNA for the CDR3 is TGTGCCAGTAGTATAGATCCCCTAGGCTTGAACATTCAGTACTTC. The encoded protein is CASSIDPLGLNIQYF.

As to this clonotype: Relative to the germline gene, one junction end is altered; a read error may explain this. CDR3 protein: CASSPGQADNEQFF. In DNA, the CDR3 is TGTGCCAGCAGCCCGGGACAGGCGGACAATGAGCAGTTCTTC. The chain employs TRBV5-1 and TRBJ2-7, with 8 bases that match TRBD1. Matching the DNA end better, TRBJ2-1 makes the J call doubtful. This CDR3 contains 14 residues. CDR1 is SGHRS and CDR2 is YFSETQ in the germline V gene.